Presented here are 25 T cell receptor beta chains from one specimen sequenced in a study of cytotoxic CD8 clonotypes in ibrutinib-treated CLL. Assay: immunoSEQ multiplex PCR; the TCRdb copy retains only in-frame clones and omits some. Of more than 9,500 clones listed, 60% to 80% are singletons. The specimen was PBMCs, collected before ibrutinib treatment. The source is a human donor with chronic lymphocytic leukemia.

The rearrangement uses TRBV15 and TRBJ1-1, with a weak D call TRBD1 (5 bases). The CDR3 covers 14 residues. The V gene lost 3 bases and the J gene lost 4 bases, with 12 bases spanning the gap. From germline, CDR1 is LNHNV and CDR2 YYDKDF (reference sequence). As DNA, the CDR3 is TGTGCCACCAGCAGGCAGACTGGGGGCACTGAAGCTTTCTTT. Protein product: CATSRQTGGTEAFF.

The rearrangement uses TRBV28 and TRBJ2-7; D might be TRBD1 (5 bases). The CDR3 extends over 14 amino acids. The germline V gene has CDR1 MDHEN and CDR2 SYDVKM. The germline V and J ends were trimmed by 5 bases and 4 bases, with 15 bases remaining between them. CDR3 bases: TGTGCCAGCAGTCCAAAATGGACACGTTACGAGCAGTACTTC. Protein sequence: CASSPKWTRYEQYF.

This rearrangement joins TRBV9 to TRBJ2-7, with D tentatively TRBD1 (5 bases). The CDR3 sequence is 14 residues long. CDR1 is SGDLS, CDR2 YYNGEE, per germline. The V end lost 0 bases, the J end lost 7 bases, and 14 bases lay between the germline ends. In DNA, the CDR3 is TGTGCCAGCAGCGTAGAGGCAGGGCGCGGTGAGCAGTACTTC. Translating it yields CASSVEAGRGEQYF. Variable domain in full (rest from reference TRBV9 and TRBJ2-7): DSGVTQTPKHLITATGQRVTLRCSPRSGDLSVYWYQQSLDQGLQFLIQYYNGEERAKGNILERFSAQQFPDLHSELNLSSLELGDSALYFCASSVEAGRGEQYFGPGTRLTVT.

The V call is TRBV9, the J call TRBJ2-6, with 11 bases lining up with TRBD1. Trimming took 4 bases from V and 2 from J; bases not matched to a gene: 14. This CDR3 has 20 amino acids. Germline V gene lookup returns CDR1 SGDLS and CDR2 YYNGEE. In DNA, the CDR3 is TGTGCCAGCAGCCCCCGGGACAGGGGGGGCCTTGCTGCTGGGGCCAACGTCCTGACTTTC. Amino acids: CASSPRDRGGLAAGANVLTF. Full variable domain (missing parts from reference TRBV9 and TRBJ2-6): DSGVTQTPKHLITATGQRVTLRCSPRSGDLSVYWYQQSLDQGLQFLIQYYNGEERAKGNILERFSAQQFPDLHSELNLSSLELGDSALYFCASSPRDRGGLAAGANVLTFGAGSRLTVL.

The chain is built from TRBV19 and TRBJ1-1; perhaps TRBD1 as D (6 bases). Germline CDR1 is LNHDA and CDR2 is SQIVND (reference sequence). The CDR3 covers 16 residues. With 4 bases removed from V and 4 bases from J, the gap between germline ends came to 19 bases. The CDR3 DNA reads TGTGCCAGTAGTACTTCGGGGGGCAGGGCGAGCACTGAAGCTTTCTTT. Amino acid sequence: CASSTSGGRASTEAFF.

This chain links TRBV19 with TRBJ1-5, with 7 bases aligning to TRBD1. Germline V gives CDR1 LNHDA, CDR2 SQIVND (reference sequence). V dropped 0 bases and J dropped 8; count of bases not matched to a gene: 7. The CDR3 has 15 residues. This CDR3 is CASSIDPGQTKPQHF. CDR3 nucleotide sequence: TGTGCCAGTAGTATAGACCCGGGACAGACAAAGCCCCAGCATTTT.

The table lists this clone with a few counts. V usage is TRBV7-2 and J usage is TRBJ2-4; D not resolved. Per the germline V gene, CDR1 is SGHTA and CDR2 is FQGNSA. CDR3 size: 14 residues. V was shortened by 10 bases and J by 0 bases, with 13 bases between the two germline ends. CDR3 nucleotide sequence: TGTGCCACCGCCACCGCCGTAGCCAAAAACATTCAGTACTTC. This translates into CATATAVAKNIQYF.

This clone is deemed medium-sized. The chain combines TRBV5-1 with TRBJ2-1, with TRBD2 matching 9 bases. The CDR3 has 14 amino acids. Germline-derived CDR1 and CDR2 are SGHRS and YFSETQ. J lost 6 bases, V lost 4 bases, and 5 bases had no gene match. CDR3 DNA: TGCGCCAGCAGCCTGAGGACTAGCGCCAATGAGCAGTTCTTC. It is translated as CASSLRTSANEQFF.

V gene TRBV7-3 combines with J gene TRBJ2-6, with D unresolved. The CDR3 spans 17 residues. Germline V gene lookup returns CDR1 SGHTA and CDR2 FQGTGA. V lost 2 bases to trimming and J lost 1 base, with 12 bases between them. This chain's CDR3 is CASSLFSATSGANVLTF. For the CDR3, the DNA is TGTGCCAGCAGCTTATTCAGTGCTACTTCTGGGGCCAACGTCCTGACTTTC.

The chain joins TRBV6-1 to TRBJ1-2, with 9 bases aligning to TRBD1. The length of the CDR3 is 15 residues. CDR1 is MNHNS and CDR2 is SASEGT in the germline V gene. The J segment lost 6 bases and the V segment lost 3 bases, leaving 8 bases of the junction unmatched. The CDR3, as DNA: TGTGCCAGCAGTGATCCGGGACAGGGAGTGCATGGCTACACCTTC. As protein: CASSDPGQGVHGYTF.

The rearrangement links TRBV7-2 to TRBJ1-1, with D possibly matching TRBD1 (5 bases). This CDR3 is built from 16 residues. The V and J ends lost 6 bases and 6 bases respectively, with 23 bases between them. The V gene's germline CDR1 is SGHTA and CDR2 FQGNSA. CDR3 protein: CASSPFGGRPKAEAFF. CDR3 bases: TGTGCCAGCAGTCCCTTCGGGGGGAGACCTAAGGCTGAAGCTTTCTTT.

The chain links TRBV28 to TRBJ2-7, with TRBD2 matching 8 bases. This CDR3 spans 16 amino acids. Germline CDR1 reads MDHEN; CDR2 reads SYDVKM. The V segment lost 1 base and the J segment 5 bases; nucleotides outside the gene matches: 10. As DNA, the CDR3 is TGTGCCAGCAGTTTATACCCGGGGGGGAGGGTGAACGAGCAGTACTTC. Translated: CASSLYPGGRVNEQYF.

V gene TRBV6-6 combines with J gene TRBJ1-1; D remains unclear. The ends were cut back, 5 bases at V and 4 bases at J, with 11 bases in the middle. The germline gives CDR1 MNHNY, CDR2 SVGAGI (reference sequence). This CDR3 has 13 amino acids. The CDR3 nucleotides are TGTGCCAGCAGTCTAGATGGAGGCACTGAAGCTTTCTTT. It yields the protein CASSLDGGTEAFF.

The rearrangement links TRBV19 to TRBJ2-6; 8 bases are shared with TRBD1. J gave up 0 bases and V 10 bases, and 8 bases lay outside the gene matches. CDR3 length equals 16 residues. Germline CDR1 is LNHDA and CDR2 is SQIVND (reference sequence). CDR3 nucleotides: TGTGCCACGTGGACAGGGTCAAGCTCTGGGGCCAACGTCCTGACTTTC. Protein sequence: CATWTGSSSGANVLTF.

The CDR3 sequence: CASSSDREIGSYEQYF. The CDR3 DNA sequence: TGTGCCAGCAGCTCGGACAGGGAGATAGGGTCCTACGAGCAGTACTTC. The chain links TRBV7-9 to TRBJ2-7; 8 bases are shared with TRBD1. The V gene end was trimmed by 4 bases and the J gene end by 1 base; junction bases not matched to a gene: 9. CDR3 length equals 16 residues. CDR1 SEHNR and CDR2 FQNEAQ come from the germline V gene (reference sequence).

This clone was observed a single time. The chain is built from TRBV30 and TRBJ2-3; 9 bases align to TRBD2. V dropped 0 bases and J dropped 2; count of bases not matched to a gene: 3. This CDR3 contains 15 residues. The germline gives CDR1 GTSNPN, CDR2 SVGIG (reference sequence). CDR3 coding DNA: TGTGCCTGGAGTGTCCTAGCGGGGTACACAGATACGCAGTATTTT. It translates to CAWSVLAGYTDTQYF.

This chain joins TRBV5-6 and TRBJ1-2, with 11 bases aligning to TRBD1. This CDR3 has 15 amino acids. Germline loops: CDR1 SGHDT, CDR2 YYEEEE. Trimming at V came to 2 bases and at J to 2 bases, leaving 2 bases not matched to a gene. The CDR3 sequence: CASSFRDRGNYGYTF. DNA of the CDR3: TGTGCCAGCAGCTTCCGGGACAGGGGGAACTATGGCTACACCTTC.

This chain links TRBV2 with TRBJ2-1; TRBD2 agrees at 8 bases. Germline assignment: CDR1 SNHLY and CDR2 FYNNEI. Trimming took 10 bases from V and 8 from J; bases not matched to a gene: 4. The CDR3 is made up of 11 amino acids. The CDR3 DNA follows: TGTGCCACGGCGGGGGGCGATGAGCAGTTCTTC. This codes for CATAGGDEQFF.

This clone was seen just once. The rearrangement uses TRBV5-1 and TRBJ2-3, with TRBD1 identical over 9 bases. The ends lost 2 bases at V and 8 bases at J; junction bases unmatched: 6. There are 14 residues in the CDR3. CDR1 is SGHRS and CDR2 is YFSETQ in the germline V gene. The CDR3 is CASSFRDREGTQYF. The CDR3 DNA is TGCGCCAGCAGCTTCCGGGACAGGGAGGGTACGCAGTATTTT. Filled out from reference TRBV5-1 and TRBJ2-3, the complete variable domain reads KAGVTQTPRYLIKTRGQQVTLSCSPISGHRSVSWYQQTPGQGLQFLFEYFSETQRNKGNFPGRFSGRQFSNSRSEMNVSTLELGDSALYLCASSFRDREGTQYFGPGTRLTVL.

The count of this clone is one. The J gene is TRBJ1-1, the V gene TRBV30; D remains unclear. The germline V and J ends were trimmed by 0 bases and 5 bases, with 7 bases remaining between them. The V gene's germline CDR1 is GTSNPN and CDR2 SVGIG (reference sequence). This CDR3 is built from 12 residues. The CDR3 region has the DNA TGTGCCTGGAGTGTTTGGGAAACTGAAGCTTTCTTT. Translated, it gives CAWSVWETEAFF.

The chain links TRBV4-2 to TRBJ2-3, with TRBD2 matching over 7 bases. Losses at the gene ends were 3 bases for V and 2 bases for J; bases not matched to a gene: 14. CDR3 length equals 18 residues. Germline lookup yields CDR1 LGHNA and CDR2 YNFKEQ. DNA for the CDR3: TGTGCCAGCAGCCAGCTACCTTCCTGGGGGGGAGCCACAGATACGCAGTATTTT. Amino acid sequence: CASSQLPSWGGATDTQYF.

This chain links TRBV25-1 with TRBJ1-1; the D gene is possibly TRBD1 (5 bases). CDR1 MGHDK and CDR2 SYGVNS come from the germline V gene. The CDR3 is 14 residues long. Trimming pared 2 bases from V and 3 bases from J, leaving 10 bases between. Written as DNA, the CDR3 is TGTGCCAGCAGTGAAGGAGGGGCCTACACTGAAGCTTTCTTT. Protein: CASSEGGAYTEAFF.

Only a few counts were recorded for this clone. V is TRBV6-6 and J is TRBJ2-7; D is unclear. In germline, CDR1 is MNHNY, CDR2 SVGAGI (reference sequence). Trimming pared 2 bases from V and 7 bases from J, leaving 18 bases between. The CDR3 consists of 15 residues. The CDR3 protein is CASSYTLQHDLEQYF. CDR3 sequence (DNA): TGTGCCAGCAGTTACACCCTACAGCACGATTTAGAGCAGTACTTC.

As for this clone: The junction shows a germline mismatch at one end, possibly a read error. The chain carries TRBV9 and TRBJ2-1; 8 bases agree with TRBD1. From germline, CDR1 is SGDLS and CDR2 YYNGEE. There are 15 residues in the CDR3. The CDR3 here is CASTPSWTGYTEQFF. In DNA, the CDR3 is TGTGCCAGCACCCCGTCCTGGACAGGGTACACTGAGCAGTTCTTC.

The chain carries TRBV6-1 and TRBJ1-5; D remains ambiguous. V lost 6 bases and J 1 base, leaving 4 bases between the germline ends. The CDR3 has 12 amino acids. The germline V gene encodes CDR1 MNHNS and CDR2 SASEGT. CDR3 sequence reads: CASRDSNQPQHF. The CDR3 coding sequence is TGTGCCAGCAGGGACAGCAATCAGCCCCAGCATTTT.